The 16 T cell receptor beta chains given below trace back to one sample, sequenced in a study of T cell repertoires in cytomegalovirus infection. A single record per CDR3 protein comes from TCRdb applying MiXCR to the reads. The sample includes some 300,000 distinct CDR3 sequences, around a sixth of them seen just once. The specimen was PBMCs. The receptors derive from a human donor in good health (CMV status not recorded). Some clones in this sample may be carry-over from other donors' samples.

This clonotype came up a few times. The CDR3 here is CASSFSPGPFGADTQYF. DNA for the CDR3: TGTGCCAGCAGCTTTTCCCCGGGGCCCTTTGGTGCAGATACGCAGTATTTT. The chain employs TRBV11-2 and TRBJ2-3; the D gene could be TRBD1 or TRBD2 (5 bases each). Germline loops: CDR1 SGHAT, CDR2 FQNNGV. Trimming removed 3 bases at V and 4 bases at J, with 20 bases between. The CDR3 is 17 amino acids.

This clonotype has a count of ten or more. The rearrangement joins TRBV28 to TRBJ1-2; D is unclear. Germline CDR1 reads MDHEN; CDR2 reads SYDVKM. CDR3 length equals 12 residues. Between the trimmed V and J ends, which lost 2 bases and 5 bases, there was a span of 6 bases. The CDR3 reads CASSLRLYGYTF. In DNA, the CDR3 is TGTGCCAGCAGTTTACGATTGTATGGCTACACCTTC.

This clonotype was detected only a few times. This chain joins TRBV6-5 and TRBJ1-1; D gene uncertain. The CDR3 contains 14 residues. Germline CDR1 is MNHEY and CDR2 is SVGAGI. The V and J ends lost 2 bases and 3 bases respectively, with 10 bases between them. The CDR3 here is CASSYGVRDTEAFF. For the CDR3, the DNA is TGTGCCAGCAGTTACGGGGTCAGAGACACTGAAGCTTTCTTT.

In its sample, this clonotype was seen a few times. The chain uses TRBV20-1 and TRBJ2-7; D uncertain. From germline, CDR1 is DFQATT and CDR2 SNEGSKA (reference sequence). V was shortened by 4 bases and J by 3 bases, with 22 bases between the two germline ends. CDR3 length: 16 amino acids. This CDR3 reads CSATNPGVGSDYEQYF. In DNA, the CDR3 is TGCAGTGCTACTAATCCAGGAGTGGGGTCGGACTACGAGCAGTACTTC.

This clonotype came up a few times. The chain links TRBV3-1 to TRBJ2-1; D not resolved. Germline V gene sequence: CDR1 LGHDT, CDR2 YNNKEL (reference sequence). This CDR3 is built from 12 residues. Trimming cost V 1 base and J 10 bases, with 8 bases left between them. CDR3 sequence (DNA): TGTGCCAGCAGCCAAGTTATGCAGGAGCAGTTCTTC. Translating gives CASSQVMQEQFF.

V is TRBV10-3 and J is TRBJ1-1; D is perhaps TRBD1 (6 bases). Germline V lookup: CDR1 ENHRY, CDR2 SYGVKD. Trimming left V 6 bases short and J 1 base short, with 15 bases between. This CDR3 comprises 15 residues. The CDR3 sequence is CAIRDSGLSNTEAFF. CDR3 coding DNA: TGTGCCATCAGGGACAGTGGCCTCTCGAACACTGAAGCTTTCTTT.

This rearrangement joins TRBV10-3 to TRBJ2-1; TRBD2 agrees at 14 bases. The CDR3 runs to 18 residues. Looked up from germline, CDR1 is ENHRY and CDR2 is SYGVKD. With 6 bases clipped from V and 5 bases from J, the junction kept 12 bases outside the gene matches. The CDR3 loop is CAISESPGTSGGNNEQFF. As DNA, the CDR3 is TGTGCCATCAGCGAGAGTCCCGGGACTAGCGGGGGAAACAATGAGCAGTTCTTC.

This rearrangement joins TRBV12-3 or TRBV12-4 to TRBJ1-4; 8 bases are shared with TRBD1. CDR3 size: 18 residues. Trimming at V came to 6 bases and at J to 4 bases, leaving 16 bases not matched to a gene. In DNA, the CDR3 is TGTGCCAGCAGGGCCCGGGGACAGGCCCTTTCGGGTAATGAAAAACTGTTTTTT. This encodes CASRARGQALSGNEKLFF.

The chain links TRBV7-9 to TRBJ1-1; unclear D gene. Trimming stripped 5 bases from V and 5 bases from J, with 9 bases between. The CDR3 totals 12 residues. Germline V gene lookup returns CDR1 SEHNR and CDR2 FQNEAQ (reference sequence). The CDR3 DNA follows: TGTGCCAGCAGCCCAGACATAACTGAAGCTTTCTTT. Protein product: CASSPDITEAFF.

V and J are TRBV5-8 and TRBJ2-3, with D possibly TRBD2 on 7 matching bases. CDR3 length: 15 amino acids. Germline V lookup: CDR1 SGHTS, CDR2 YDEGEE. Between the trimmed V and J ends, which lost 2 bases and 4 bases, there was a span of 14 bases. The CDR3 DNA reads TGTGCCAGCAGCTTTCGGGGGGCGCCTTCAGATACGCAGTATTTT. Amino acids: CASSFRGAPSDTQYF.

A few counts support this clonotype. The CDR3, as DNA: TGTGCCAGCAGCCTACGCGACAGGGACTACGAGCAGTACTTC. Protein product: CASSLRDRDYEQYF. The V and J genes are TRBV12-3 or TRBV12-4 and TRBJ2-7, with TRBD1 matching 7 bases. Trimming removed 6 bases from V and 3 bases from J; junction bases left unmatched: 8. CDR3 length: 14 amino acids.

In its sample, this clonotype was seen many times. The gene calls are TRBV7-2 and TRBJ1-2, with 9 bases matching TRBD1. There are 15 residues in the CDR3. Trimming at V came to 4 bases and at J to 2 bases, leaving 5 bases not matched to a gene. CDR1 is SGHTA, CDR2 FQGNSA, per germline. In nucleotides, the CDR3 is TGTGCCAGCAGCTCTTGGGACAGGGCCAACTATGGCTACACCTTC. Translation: CASSSWDRANYGYTF.

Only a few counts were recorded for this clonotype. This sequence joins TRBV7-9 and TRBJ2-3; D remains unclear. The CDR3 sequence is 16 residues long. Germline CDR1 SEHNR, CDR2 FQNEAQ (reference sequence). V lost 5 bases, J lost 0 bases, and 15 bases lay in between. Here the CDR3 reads CASSVWVSTSTDTQYF. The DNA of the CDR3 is TGTGCCAGCAGCGTCTGGGTCAGCACTAGCACAGATACGCAGTATTTT.

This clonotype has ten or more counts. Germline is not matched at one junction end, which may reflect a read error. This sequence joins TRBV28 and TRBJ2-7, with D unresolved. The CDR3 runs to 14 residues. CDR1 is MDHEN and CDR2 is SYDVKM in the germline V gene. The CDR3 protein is CASSLAYASSEQYF. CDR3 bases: TGTGCCAGCAGTTTAGCGTACGCCTCCTCCGAGCAGTACTTC. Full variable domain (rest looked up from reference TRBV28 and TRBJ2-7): DVKVTQSSRYLVKRTGEKVFLECVQDMDHENMFWYRQDPGLGLRLIYFSYDVKMKEKGDIPEGYSVSREKKERFSLILESASTNQTSMYLCASSLAYASSEQYFGPGTRLTVT.

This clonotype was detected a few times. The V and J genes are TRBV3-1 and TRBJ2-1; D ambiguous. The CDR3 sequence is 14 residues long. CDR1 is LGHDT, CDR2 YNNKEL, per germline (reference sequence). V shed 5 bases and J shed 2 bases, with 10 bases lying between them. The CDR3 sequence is CASSYAATYNEQFF. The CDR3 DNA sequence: TGTGCCAGCAGCTATGCAGCGACCTACAATGAGCAGTTCTTC.

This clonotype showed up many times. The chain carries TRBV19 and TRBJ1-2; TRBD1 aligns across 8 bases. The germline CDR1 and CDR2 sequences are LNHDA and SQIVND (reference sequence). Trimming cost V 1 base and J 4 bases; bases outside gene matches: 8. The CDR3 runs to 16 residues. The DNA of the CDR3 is TGTGCCAGTAGTATAGGGCCAGGGGGCTTGAGCTATGGCTACACCTTC. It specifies CASSIGPGGLSYGYTF.